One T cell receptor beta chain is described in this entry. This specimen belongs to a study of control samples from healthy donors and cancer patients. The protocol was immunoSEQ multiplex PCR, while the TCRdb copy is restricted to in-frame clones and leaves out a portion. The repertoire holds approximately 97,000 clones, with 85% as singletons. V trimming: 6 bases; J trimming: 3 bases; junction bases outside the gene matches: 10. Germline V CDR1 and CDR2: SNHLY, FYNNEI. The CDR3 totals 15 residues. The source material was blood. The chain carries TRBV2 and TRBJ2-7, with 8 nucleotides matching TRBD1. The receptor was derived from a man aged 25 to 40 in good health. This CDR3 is CASRRAGGNIYEQYF. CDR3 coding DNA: TGTGCCAGCAGAAGGGCAGGGGGCAATATCTACGAGCAGTACTTC.